This TCR beta chain was recorded in a study of brain metastases from non-small cell lung cancer. Study observations and caveats: T-cell infiltration was lower in brain metastases than primaries (P < 0.001). Brain metastases shared most TCR repertoire with primaries, with sparse T cells. Compared with their matched primary tumors, approximately 60% of brain metastases showed expanded T-cell clones.

Germline V lookup: CDR1 KGHSH, CDR2 LQKENI. The CDR3 is 16 residues long. V lost 2 bases to trimming and J lost 8 bases, with 19 bases between them. Points on this clone: Its target is unknown.

The data were produced by immunoSEQ multiplex PCR, yet TCRdb's version contains in-frame clones alone and is incomplete. The table has over 2,000 clones, roughly 84% seen once. The sequencing input was tissue from a brain metastasis. The V gene is TRBV18, the J gene TRBJ2-1; D is undetermined. This TCR derives from a donor over 35 with non-small cell lung cancer. CDR3 protein: CASSPSELAYDHEQFF. The CDR3 DNA sequence: TGTGCCAGCTCACCATCGGAGCTTGCCTACGACCATGAGCAGTTCTTC.